This T cell receptor (beta chain) emerged from a study of CD8+ T cells in alopecia areata. Study-wide points: Lesional scalp displayed greater clonality than normal scalp, most notably in alopecia totalis/universalis. Among the top 100, expanded CD8+ clones were significantly decreased by tofacitinib, as was scalp clonality. While tofacitinib was given, many expanded lesional clones persisted in scalp and blood.

Treatment denoted: oral pan-JAK inhibitor, 5-10 mg twice daily. With respect to this clone: Its antigen remains unidentified. Other nucleotide sequences from this sample produce the same CDR3.

Germline loops: CDR1 LNHDA, CDR2 SQIVND (reference sequence). This CDR3 is built from 13 residues. Trimming pared 3 bases from V and 4 bases from J, leaving 10 bases between. Sequencing templates came from extracted RNA that was reverse transcribed into cDNA. Assay: immunoSEQ multiplex PCR; the TCRdb copy retains only in-frame clones and omits some. The sample has around 200,000 clones, roughly 50% seen once. This sequence joins TRBV19 and TRBJ2-7; D remains ambiguous. The sample here was CD8+ T cells sorted from blood, taken at week 24, from a patient treated with tofacitinib. The sequence was collected from a human donor with alopecia areata. CDR3: CASSIGTAYEQYF. CDR3 DNA: TGTGCCAGTAGTATTGGAACGGCGTACGAGCAGTACTTC.